This TCR beta chain was retrieved from a study of blood T cell repertoires in COVID-19. Study overall: From T cells, B-cell-depleted T cells, or PBMCs came the material, which was cDNA or gDNA.

V shed 0 bases, J shed 3 bases, and the junction held 10 bases outside the gene matches. This CDR3 spans 17 amino acids. Germline CDR1 SGHTS, CDR2 YDEGEE. Measured with immunoSEQ multiplex PCR; TCRdb has only the in-frame clones, and not every one. The sample includes about 120,000 clones, over 75% of them seen just once. The TCR originated in a man aged 80 or over with active or convalescent COVID-19. The sequenced sample consisted of peripheral blood. The chain couples TRBV5-8 to TRBJ2-7; 9 bases align to TRBD1. In nucleotides, the CDR3 is TGTGCCAGCAGCTTGGCACAGGGGGCGAGGGGGATCTACGAGCAGTACTTC. This translates into CASSLAQGARGIYEQYF. Looking up the rest from reference TRBV5-8 and TRBJ2-7 gives the full variable domain: EAGVTQSPTHLIKTRGQQATLRCSPISGHTSVYWYQQALGLGLQFLLWYDEGEERNRGNFPPRFSGRQFPNYSSELNVNALELEDSALYLCASSLAQGARGIYEQYFGPGTRLTVT.